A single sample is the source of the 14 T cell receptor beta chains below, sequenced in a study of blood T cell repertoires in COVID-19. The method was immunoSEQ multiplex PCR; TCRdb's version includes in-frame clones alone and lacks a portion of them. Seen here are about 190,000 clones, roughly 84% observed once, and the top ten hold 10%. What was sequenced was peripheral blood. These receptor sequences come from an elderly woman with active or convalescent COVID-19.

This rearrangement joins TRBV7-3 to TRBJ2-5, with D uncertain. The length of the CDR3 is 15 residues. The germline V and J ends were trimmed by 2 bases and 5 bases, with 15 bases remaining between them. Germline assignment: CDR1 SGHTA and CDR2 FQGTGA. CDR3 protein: CASSLETGRTETQYF. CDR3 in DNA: TGTGCCAGCAGCTTAGAGACTGGTAGAACGGAGACCCAGTACTTC.

This CDR3 reads CASGLSLSSRNYEQYF. DNA of the CDR3: TGTGCTAGTGGTTTGAGTTTGAGTAGCAGAAATTACGAGCAGTACTTC. The chain recombines TRBV12-5 with TRBJ2-7; no clear D. The germline CDR1 and CDR2 sequences are LGHNT and FRNRAP. V was clipped by 2 bases and J by 4 bases, with 18 bases between them. The CDR3 is made up of 16 amino acids.

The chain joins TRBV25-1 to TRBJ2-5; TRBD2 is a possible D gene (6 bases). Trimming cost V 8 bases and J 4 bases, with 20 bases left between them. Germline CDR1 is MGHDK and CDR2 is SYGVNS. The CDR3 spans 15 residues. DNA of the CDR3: TGTGCCAGCGCCACCCTAGGCGGGAACCGAGAGACCCAGTACTTC. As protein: CASATLGGNRETQYF.

The CDR3 nucleotides are TGCAGCGTTGAAGACTGGCCAGATGGCTACACCTTC. Translation: CSVEDWPDGYTF. The V call is TRBV29-1, the J call TRBJ1-2; D not resolved. V shed 0 bases and J shed 6 bases, with 8 bases lying between them. The germline V gene has CDR1 SQVTM and CDR2 ANQGSEA. This CDR3 contains 12 residues.

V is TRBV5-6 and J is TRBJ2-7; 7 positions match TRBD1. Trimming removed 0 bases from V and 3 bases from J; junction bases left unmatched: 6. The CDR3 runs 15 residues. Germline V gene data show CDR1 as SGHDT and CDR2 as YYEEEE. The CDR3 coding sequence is TGTGCCAGCAGCTTGGGAGGACAGGCGTTCTACGAGCAGTACTTC. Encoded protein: CASSLGGQAFYEQYF.

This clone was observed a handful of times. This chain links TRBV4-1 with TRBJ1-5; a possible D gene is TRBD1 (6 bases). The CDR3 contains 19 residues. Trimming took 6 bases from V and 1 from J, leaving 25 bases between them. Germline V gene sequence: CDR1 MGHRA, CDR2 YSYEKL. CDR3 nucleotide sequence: TGCGCCAGCAGTCTCCATTCAACAGGGAAGCCGGAGAGCAATCAGCCCCAGCATTTT. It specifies CASSLHSTGKPESNQPQHF.

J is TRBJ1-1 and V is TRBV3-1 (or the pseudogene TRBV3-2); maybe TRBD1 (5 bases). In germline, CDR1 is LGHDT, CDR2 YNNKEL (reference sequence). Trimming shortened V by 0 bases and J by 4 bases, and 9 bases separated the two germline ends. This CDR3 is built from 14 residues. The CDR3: CASSQEGRATEAFF. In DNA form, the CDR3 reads TGTGCCAGCAGCCAAGAGGGCAGGGCCACTGAAGCTTTCTTT.

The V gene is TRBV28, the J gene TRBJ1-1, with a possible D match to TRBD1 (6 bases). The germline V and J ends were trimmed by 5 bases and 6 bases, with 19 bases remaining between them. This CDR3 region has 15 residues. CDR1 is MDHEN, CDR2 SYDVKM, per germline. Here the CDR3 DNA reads TGTGCCAGCAGTGGCTCCGGGACAAGAGCCGCTGAAGCTTTCTTT. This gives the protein CASSGSGTRAAEAFF.

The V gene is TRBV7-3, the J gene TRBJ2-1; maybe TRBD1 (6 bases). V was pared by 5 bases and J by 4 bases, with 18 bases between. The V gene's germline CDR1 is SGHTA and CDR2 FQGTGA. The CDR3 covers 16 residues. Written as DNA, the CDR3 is TGTGCCAGCAGCCCAGGGGAGCTTCCCCTTTACAATGAGCAGTTCTTC. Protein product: CASSPGELPLYNEQFF.

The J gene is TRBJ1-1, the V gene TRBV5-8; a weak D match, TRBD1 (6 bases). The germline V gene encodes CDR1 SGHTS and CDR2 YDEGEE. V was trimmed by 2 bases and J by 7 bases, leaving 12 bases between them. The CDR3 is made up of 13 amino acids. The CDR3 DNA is TGTGCCAGCAGCTTTGAACAGGGATTTGAAGCTTTCTTT. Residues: CASSFEQGFEAFF.

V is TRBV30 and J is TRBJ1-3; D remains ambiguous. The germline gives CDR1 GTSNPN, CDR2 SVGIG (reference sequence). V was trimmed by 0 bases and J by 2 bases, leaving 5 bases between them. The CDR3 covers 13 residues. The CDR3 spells CAWSVSAGNTIYF. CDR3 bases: TGTGCCTGGAGTGTGTCGGCTGGAAACACCATATATTTT.

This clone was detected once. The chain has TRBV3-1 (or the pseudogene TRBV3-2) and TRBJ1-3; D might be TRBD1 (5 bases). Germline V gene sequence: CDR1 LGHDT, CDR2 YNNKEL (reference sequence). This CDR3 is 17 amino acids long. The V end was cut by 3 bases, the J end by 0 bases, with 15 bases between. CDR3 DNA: TGTGCCAGCAGCCAGGGACTGTCGACGCTCTCTGGAAACACCATATATTTT. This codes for CASSQGLSTLSGNTIYF.

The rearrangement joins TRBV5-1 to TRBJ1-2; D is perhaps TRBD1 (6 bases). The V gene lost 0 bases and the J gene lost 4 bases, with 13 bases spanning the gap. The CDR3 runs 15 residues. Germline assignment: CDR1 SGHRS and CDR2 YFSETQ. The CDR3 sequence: CASSLAGGASYGYTF. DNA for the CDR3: TGCGCCAGCAGCTTGGCGGGGGGCGCGAGCTATGGCTACACCTTC. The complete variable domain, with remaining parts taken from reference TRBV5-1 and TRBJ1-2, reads KAGVTQTPRYLIKTRGQQVTLSCSPISGHRSVSWYQQTPGQGLQFLFEYFSETQRNKGNFPGRFSGRQFSNSRSEMNVSTLELGDSALYLCASSLAGGASYGYTFGSGTRLTVV.

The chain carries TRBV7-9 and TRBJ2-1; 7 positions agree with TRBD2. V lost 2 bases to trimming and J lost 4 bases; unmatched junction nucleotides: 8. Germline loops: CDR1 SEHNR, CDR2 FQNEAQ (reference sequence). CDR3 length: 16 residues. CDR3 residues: CASSLTMGGVYNEQFF. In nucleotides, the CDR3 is TGTGCCAGCAGCTTAACGATGGGAGGGGTTTACAATGAGCAGTTCTTC.